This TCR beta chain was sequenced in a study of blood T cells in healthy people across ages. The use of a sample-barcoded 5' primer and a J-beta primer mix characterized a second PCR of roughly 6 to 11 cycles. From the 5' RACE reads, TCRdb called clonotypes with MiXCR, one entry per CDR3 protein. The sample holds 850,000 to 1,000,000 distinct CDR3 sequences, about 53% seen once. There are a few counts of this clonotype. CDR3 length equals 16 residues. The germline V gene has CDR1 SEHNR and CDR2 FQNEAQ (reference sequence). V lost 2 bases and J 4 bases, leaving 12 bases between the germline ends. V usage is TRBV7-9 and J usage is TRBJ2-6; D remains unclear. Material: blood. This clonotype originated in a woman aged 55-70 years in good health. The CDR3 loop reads CASSLTPFSGANVLTF. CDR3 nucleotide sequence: TGTGCCAGCAGCTTAACGCCTTTCTCCGGGGCCAACGTCCTGACTTTC.